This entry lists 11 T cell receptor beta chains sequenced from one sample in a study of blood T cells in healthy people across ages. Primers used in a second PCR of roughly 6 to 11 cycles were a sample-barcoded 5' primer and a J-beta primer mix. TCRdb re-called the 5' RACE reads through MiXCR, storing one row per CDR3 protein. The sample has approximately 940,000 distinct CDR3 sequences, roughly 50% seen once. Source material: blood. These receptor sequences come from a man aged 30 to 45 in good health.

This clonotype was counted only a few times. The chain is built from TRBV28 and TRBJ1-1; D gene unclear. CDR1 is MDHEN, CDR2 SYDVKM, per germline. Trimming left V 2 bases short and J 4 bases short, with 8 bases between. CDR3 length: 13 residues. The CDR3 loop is CASSLEYSTEAFF. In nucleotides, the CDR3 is TGTGCCAGCAGTTTAGAGTACAGCACTGAAGCTTTCTTT.

Written as DNA, the CDR3 is TGCAGTGCTAGGGTCGGGGGTTCGCTAGAGACCCAGTACTTC. Protein product: CSARVGGSLETQYF. The chain recombines TRBV20-1 with TRBJ2-5, with D possibly TRBD2 on 6 matching bases. Trimming took 3 bases from V and 4 from J, leaving 15 bases between them. This CDR3 contains 14 residues. Per the germline V gene, CDR1 is DFQATT and CDR2 is SNEGSKA (reference sequence).

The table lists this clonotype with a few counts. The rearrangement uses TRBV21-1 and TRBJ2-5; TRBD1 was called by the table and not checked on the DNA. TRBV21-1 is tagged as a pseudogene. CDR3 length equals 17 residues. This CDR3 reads CASSKVGRGRYQETQYF. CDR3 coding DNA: TGTGCCAGCAGCAAAGTCGGCAGGGGCCGGTACCAAGAGACCCAGTACTTC.

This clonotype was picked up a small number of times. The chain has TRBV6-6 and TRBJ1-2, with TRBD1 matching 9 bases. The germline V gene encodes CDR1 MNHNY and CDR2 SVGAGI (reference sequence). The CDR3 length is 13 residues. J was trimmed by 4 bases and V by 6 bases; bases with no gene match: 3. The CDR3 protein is CASRQGAVYGYTF. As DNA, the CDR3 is TGTGCCAGCAGACAGGGGGCGGTCTATGGCTACACCTTC.

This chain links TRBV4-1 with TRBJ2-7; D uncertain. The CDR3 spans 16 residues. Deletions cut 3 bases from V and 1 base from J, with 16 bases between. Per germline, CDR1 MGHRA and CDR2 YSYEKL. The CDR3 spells CASSHSHLVGSYEQYF. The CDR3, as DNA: TGCGCCAGCAGCCACTCACATCTCGTCGGGTCCTACGAGCAGTACTTC.

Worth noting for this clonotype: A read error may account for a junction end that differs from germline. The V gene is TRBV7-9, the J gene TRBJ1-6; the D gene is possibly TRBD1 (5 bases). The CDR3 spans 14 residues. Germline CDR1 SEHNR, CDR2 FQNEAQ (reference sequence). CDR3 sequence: CASTGRTYNSPFHF. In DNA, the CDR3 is TGTGCCAGCACAGGGAGGACCTATAATTCACCCTTCCACTTT. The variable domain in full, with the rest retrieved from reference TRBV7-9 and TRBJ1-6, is DTGVSQNPRHKITKRGQNVTFRCDPISEHNRLYWYRQTLGQGPEFLTYFQNEAQLEKSRLLSDRFSAERPKGSFSTLEIQRTEQGDSAMYLCASTGRTYNSPFHFGNGTRLTVT.

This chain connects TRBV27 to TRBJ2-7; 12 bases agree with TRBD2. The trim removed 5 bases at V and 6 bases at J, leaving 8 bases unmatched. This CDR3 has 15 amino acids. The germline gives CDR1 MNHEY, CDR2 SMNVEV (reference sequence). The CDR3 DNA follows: TGTGCCAGCAGTGTCCCTAGCGGGGGGGCCTCCGAGCAGTACTTC. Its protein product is CASSVPSGGASEQYF.

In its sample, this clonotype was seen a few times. CDR3 DNA: TGTGCCAGCAGCCAAGGGCCACAGGGGGCGCAATATGGCTACACCTTC. As protein: CASSQGPQGAQYGYTF. V gene TRBV4-2 combines with J gene TRBJ1-2; the match to TRBD1 covers 9 bases. Germline CDR1 LGHNA, CDR2 YNFKEQ. This CDR3 contains 16 residues. V trimming: 1 base; J trimming: 5 bases; junction bases outside the gene matches: 8.

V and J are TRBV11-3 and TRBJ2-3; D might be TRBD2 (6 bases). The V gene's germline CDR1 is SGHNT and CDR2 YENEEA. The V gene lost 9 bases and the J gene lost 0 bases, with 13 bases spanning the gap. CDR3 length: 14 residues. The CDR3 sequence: CASTLAISTDTQYF. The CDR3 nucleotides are TGTGCCAGTACGCTAGCGATTAGCACAGATACGCAGTATTTT.

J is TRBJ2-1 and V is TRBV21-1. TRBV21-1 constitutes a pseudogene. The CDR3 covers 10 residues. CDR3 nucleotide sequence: TGTGCCAGCAGCAAAAATGAGCAGTTCTTC. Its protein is CASSKNEQFF.

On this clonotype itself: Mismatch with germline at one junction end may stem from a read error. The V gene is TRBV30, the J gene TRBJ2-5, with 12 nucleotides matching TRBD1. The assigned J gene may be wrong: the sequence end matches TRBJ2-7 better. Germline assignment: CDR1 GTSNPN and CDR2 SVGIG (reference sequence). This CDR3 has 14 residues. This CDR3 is CARSRDRGHYEQYF. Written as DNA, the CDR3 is TGTGCCCGGAGCCGGGACAGGGGGCACTACGAGCAGTACTTC.